This T cell receptor (beta chain) derives from a study of cytomegalovirus exposure and HLA in healthy donors. The PCR contained 60 Vbeta and 13 Jbeta primers. Clones were read by immunoSEQ multiplex PCR, and TCRdb kept only the in-frame ones, dropping some. The table lists 140,000 to 150,000 clones, 75% of them singletons. The CDR3 covers 14 residues. V was cut by 0 bases and J by 6 bases, with 9 bases left in between. CDR1 and CDR2 from the germline V gene are SGHRS and YFSETQ. This TCR was recovered from a young man in good health and CMV-seronegative. The chain is built from TRBV5-1 and TRBJ1-4; D is uncertain. The source material was PBMCs. As DNA, the CDR3 is TGCGCCAGCAGCTTGGGTTTTGCGGATGAAAAACTGTTTTTT. Its protein is CASSLGFADEKLFF.